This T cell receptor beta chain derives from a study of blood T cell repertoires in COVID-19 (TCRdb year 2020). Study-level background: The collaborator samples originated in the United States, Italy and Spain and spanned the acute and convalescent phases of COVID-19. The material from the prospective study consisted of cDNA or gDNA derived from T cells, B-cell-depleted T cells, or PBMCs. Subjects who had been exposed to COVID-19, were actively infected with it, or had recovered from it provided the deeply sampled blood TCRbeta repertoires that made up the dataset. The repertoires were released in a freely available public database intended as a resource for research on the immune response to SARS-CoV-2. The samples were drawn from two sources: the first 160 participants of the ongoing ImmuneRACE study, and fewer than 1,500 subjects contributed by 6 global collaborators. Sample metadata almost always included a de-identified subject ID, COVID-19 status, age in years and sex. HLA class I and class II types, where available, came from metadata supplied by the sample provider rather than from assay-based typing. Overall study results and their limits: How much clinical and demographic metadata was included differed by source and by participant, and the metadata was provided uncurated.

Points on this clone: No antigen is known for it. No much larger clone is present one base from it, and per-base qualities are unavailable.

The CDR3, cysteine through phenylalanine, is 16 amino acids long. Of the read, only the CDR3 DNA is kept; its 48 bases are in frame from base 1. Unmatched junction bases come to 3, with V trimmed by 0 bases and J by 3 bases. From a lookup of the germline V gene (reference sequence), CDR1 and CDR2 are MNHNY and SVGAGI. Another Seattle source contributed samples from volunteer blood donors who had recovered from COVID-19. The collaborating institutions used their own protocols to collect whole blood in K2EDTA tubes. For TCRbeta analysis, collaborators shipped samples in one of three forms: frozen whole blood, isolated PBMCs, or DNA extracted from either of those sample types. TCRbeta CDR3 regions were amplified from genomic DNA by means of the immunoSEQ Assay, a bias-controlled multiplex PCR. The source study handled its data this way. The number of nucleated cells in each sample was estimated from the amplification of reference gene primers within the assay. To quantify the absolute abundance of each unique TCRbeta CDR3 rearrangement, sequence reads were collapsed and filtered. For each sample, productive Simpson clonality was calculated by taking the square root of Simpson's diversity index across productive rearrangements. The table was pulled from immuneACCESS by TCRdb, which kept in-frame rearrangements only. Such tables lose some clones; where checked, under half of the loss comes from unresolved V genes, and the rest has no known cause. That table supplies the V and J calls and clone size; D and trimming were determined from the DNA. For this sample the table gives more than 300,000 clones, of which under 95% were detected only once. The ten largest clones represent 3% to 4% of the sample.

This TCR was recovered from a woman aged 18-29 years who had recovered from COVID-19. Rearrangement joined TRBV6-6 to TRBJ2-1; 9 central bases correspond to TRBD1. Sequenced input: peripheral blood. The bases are TGTGCCAGCAGTTACTCCGTGGGACAGGGCTACAATGAGCAGTTCTTC. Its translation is CASSYSVGQGYNEQFF.